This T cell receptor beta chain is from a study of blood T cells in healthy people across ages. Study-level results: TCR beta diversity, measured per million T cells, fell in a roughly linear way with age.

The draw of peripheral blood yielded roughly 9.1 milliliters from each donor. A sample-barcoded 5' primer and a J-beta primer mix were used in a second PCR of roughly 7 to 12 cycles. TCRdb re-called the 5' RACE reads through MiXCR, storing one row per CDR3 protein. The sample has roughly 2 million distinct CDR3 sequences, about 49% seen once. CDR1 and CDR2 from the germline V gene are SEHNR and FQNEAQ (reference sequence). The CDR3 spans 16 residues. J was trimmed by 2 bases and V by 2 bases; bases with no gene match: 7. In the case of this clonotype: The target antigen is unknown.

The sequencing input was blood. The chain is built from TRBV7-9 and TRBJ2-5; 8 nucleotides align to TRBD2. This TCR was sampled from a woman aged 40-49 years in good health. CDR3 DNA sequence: TGTGCCAGCAGCTTACCGCGGGGGGCTCGGCAAGAGACCCAGTACTTC. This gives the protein CASSLPRGARQETQYF.